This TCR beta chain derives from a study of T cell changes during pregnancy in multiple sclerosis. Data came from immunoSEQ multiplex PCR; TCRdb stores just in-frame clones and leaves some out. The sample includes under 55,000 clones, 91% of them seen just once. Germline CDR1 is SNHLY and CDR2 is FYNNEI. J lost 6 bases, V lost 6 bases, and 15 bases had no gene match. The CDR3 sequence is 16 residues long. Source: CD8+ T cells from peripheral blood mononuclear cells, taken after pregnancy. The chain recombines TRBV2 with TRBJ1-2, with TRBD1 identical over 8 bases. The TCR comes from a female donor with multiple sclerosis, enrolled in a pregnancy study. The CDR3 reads CASSANPGQELDGYTF. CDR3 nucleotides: TGTGCCAGCAGCGCTAATCCGGGACAGGAATTGGATGGCTACACCTTC. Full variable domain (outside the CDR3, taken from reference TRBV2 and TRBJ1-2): EPEVTQTPSHQVTQMGQEVILRCVPISNHLYFYWYRQILGQKVEFLVSFYNNEISEKSEIFDDQFSVERPDGSNFTLKIRSTKLEDSAMYFCASSANPGQELDGYTFGSGTRLTVV.